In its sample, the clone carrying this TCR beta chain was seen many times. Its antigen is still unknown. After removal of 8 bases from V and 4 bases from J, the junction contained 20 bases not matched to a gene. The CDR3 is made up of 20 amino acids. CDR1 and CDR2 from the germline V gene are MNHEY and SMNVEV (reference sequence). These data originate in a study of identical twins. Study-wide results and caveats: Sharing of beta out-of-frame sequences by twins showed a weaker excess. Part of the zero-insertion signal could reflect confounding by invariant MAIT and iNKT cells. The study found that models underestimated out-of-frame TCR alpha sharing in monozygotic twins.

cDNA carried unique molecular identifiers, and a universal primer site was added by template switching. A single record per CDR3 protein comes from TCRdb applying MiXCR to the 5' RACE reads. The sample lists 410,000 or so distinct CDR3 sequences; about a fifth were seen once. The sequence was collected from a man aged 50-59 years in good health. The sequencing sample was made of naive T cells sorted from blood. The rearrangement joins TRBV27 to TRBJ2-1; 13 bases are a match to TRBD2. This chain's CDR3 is CASRTPRFSGTSGTYNEQFF. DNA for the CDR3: TGTGCCAGCCGAACACCCCGTTTTTCCGGGACTAGCGGGACTTACAATGAGCAGTTCTTC.